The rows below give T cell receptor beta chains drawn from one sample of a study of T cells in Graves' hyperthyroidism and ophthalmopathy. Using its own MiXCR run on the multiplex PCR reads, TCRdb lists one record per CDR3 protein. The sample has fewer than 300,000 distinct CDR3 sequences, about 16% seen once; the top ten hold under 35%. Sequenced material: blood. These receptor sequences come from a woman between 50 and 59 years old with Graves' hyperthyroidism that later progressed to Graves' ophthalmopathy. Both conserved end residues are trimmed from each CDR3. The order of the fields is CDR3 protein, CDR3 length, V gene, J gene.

cdr3_aa: SASPRGQGFGGELF
cdr3_length: 14
v_call: TRBV20-1
j_call: TRBJ2-2

cdr3_aa: SARAELNTEAF
cdr3_length: 11
v_call: TRBV20-1
j_call: TRBJ1-1

cdr3_aa: ASSQGLEPSTDTQY
cdr3_length: 14
v_call: TRBV3-1
j_call: TRBJ2-3

cdr3_aa: ASSSPGANYGYT
cdr3_length: 12
v_call: TRBV7-9
j_call: TRBJ1-2

cdr3_aa: ASSEEGNYYGYT
cdr3_length: 12
v_call: TRBV2
j_call: TRBJ1-2

cdr3_aa: AGNTGELF
cdr3_length: 8
v_call: TRBV30
j_call: TRBJ2-2

cdr3_aa: ASSEEGPGFWEKLF
cdr3_length: 14
v_call: TRBV2
j_call: TRBJ1-4

cdr3_aa: ASSRHMNTEAF
cdr3_length: 11
v_call: TRBV5-8
j_call: TRBJ1-1

cdr3_aa: ASSSGQGTYEQY
cdr3_length: 12
v_call: TRBV11-2
j_call: TRBJ2-7

cdr3_aa: SARGANGGSYEQY
cdr3_length: 13
v_call: TRBV20-1
j_call: TRBJ2-7

cdr3_aa: ASSQEWRGQDEQY
cdr3_length: 13
v_call: TRBV3-1
j_call: TRBJ2-7

cdr3_aa: ASSIPPGGRADTQY
cdr3_length: 14
v_call: TRBV19
j_call: TRBJ2-3

cdr3_aa: ASSQGPGRATSPEQY
cdr3_length: 15
v_call: TRBV4-1
j_call: TRBJ2-7

cdr3_aa: ASSGMTGGFETQY
cdr3_length: 13
v_call: TRBV2
j_call: TRBJ2-5

cdr3_aa: ASSSLAGGPTGELF
cdr3_length: 14
v_call: TRBV5-1
j_call: TRBJ2-2

cdr3_aa: ASSTKTGSYEQY
cdr3_length: 12
v_call: TRBV28
j_call: TRBJ2-7

cdr3_aa: ASRPGPSAPYNEQF
cdr3_length: 14
v_call: TRBV6-1
j_call: TRBJ2-1

cdr3_aa: ASSLVRGLAETQY
cdr3_length: 13
v_call: TRBV7-2
j_call: TRBJ2-5

cdr3_aa: ASSPSWGTKGYT
cdr3_length: 12
v_call: TRBV18
j_call: TRBJ1-2

cdr3_aa: ASGRTRDTGELF
cdr3_length: 12
v_call: TRBV11-2
j_call: TRBJ2-2

cdr3_aa: ASSSLGIADTQY
cdr3_length: 12
v_call: TRBV7-2
j_call: TRBJ2-3

cdr3_aa: ASSGSKY
cdr3_length: 7
v_call: TRBV6-1
j_call: TRBJ2-3

cdr3_aa: ASSPQEGGANQPQH
cdr3_length: 14
v_call: TRBV18
j_call: TRBJ1-5

cdr3_aa: AISEGSLGTGELF
cdr3_length: 13
v_call: TRBV10-3
j_call: TRBJ2-2

cdr3_aa: ASSSQGGAGANVLT
cdr3_length: 14
v_call: TRBV5-1
j_call: TRBJ2-6

cdr3_aa: ASSYRTEAF
cdr3_length: 9
v_call: TRBV27
j_call: TRBJ1-1

cdr3_aa: ASSKGSGTDTQY
cdr3_length: 12
v_call: TRBV4-1
j_call: TRBJ2-3

cdr3_aa: ASSEGLGTTYEQY
cdr3_length: 13
v_call: TRBV6-1
j_call: TRBJ2-7

cdr3_aa: ASSRGSLETQY
cdr3_length: 11
v_call: TRBV5-5
j_call: TRBJ2-5

cdr3_aa: ASSERAGVSEQY
cdr3_length: 12
v_call: TRBV2
j_call: TRBJ2-7

cdr3_aa: ASSPPGRLNTEAF
cdr3_length: 13
v_call: TRBV6-1
j_call: TRBJ1-1

cdr3_aa: ASRQGSGNTIY
cdr3_length: 11
v_call: TRBV2
j_call: TRBJ1-3

cdr3_aa: ASGLVPGETQY
cdr3_length: 11
v_call: TRBV5-1
j_call: TRBJ2-5

cdr3_aa: ASSLDGLERDQPQH
cdr3_length: 14
v_call: TRBV5-1
j_call: TRBJ1-5

cdr3_aa: ASSYYRAGGLDTQY
cdr3_length: 14
v_call: TRBV6-6
j_call: TRBJ2-3

cdr3_aa: SARDLRVLSNQPQH
cdr3_length: 14
v_call: TRBV20-1
j_call: TRBJ1-5

cdr3_aa: ASSLLRGLRGYT
cdr3_length: 12
v_call: TRBV27
j_call: TRBJ1-2

cdr3_aa: ASSLGTSGINEQY
cdr3_length: 13
v_call: TRBV7-3
j_call: TRBJ2-7

cdr3_aa: ASSLDGGGLDTEAF
cdr3_length: 14
v_call: TRBV7-9
j_call: TRBJ1-1